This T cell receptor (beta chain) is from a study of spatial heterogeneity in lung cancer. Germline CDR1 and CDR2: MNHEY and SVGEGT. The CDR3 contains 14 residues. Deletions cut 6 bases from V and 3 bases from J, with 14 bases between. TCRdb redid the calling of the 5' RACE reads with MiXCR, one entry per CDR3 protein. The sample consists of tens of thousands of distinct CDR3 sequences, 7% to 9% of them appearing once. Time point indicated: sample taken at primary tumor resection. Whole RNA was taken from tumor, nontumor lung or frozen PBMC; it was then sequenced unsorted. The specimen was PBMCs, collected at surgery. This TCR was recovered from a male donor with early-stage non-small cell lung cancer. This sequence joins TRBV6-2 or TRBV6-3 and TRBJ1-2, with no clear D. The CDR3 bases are TGTGCCAGCAGGCAAAGCGGGCAGGACTATGGCTACACCTTC. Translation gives CASRQSGQDYGYTF.